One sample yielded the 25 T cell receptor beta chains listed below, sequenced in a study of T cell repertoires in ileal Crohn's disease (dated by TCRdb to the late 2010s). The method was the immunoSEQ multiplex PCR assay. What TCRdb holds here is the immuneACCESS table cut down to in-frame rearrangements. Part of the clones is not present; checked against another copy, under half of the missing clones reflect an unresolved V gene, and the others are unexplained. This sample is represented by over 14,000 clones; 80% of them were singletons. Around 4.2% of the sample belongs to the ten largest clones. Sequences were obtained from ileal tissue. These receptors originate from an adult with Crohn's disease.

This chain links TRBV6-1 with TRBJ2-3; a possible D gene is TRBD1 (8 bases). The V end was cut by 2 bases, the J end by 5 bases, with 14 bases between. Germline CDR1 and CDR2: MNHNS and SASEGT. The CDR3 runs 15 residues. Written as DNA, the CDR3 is TGTGCCAGCAGTGAAAGCACAGGGGGGGGAGATACGCAGTATTTT. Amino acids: CASSESTGGGDTQYF.

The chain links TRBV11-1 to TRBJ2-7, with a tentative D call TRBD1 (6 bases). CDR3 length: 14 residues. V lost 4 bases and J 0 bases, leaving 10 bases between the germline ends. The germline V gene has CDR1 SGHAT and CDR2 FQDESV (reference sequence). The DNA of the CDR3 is TGTGCCAGCAGCTCACCGGGACACTCCTACGAGCAGTACTTC. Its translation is CASSSPGHSYEQYF.

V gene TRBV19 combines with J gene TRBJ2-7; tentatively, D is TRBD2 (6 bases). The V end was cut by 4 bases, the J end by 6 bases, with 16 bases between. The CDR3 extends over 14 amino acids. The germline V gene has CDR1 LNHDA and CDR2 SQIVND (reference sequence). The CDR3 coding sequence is TGTGCCAGTAGTAACCGGGAGAGACCTTCCGAGCAGTACTTC. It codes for CASSNRERPSEQYF.

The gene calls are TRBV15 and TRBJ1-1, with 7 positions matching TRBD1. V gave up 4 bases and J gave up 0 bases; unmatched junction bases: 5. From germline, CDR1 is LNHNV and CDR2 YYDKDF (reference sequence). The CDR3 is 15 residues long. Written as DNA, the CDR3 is TGTGCCACCAGCAAGTCGGGACAGTTGAACACTGAAGCTTTCTTT. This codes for CATSKSGQLNTEAFF.

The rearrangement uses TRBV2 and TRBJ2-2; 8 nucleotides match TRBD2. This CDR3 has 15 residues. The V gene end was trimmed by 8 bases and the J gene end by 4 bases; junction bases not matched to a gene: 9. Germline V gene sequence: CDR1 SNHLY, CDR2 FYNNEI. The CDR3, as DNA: TGTGCCAGCGCTGTGACTAGCGACTTCACCGGGGAGCTGTTTTTT. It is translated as CASAVTSDFTGELFF. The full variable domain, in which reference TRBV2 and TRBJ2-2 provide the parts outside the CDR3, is EPEVTQTPSHQVTQMGQEVILRCVPISNHLYFYWYRQILGQKVEFLVSFYNNEISEKSEIFDDQFSVERPDGSNFTLKIRSTKLEDSAMYFCASAVTSDFTGELFFGEGSRLTVL.

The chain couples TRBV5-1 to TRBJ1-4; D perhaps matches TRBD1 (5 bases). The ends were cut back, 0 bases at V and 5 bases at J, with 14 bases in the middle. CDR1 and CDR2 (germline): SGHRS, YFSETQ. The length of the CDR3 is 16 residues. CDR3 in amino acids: CASSLALQVPNEKLFF. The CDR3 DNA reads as TGCGCCAGCAGCTTGGCCTTACAGGTCCCGAATGAAAAACTGTTTTTT.

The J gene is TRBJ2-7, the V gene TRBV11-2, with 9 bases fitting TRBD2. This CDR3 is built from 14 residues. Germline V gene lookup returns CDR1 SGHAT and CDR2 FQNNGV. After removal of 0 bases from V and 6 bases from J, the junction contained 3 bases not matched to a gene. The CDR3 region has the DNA TGTGCCAGCAGCTTAGATAGACTAGCGGCCGAGCAGTACTTC. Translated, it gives CASSLDRLAAEQYF. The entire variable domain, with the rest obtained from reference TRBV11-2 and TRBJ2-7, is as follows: EAGVAQSPRYKIIEKRQSVAFWCNPISGHATLYWYQQILGQGPKLLIQFQNNGVVDDSQLPKDRFSAERLKGVDSTLKIQPAKLEDSAVYLCASSLDRLAAEQYFGPGTRLTVT.

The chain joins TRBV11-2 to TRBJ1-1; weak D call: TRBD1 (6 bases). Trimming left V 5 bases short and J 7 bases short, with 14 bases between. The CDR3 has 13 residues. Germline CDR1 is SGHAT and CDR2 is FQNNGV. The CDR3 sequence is CASSNPGVGEAFF. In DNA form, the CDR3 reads TGTGCCAGCAGCAATCCAGGGGTGGGTGAAGCTTTCTTT.

The DNA for the CDR3 is TGTGCCTGGAGCGTCCGGGGCGCGGGACCTCAGCCCCAGCATTTT. It specifies CAWSVRGAGPQPQHF. The chain combines TRBV30 with TRBJ1-5; D is perhaps TRBD1 (5 bases). The CDR3 has 15 amino acids. V lost 3 bases, J lost 6 bases, and 18 bases lay in between. CDR1 and CDR2 (germline): GTSNPN, SVGIG (reference sequence).

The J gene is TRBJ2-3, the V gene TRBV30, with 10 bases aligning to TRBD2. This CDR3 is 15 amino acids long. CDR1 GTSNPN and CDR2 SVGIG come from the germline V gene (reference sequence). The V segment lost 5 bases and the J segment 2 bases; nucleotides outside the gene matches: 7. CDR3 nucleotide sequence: TGTGCCTGGTCCCCCGGACTAGCGGACACAGATACGCAGTATTTT. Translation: CAWSPGLADTDTQYF.

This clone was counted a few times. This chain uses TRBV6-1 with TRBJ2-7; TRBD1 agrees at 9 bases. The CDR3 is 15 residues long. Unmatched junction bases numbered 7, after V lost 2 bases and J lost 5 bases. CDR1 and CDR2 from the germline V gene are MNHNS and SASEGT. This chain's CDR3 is CASSEWGQGGHEQYF. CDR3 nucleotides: TGTGCCAGCAGTGAATGGGGACAGGGAGGACACGAGCAGTACTTC.

This chain's CDR3 is CSEVGQTERAFF. CDR3 coding DNA: TGCAGCGAGGTAGGACAGACGGAGAGAGCTTTCTTT. The chain employs TRBV29-1 and TRBJ1-1; weak D call: TRBD1 (6 bases). The CDR3 length is 12 residues. Trimming pared 7 bases from V and 10 bases from J, leaving 19 bases between. CDR1 and CDR2 from the germline V gene are SQVTM and ANQGSEA.

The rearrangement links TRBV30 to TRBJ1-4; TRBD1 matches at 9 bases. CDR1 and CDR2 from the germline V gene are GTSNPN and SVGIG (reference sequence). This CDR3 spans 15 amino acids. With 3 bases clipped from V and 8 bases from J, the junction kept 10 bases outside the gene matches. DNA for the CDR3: TGTGCCTGGAGCGCCACCGGGACAGGGTTCGAAAAACTGTTTTTT. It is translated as CAWSATGTGFEKLFF.

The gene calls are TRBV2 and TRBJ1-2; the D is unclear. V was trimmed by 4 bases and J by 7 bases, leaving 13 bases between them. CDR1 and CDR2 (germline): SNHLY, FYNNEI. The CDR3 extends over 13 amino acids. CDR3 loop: CASSVRETLGYTF. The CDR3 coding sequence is TGTGCCAGCAGTGTTAGGGAGACTCTTGGCTACACCTTC.

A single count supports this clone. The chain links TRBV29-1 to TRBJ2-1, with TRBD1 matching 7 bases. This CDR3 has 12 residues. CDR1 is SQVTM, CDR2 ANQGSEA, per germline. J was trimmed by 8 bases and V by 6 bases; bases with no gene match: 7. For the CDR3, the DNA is TGCAGCGTAGAAACAGGGGTTGATGAGCAGTTCTTC. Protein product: CSVETGVDEQFF.

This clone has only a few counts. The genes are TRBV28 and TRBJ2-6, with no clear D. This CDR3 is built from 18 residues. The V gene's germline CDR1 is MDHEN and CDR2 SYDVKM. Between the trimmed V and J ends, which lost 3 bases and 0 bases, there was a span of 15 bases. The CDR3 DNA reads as TGTGCCAGCAGTTTGGGCCGTGGGTCCTTCTCTGGGGCCAACGTCCTGACTTTC. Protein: CASSLGRGSFSGANVLTF.

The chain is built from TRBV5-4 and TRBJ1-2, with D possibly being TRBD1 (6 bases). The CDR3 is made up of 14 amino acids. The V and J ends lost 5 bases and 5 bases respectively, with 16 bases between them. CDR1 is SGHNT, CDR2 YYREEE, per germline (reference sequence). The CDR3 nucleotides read TGTGCCAGCAGATATGAGGACAGACCTTATGGCTACACCTTC. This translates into CASRYEDRPYGYTF.

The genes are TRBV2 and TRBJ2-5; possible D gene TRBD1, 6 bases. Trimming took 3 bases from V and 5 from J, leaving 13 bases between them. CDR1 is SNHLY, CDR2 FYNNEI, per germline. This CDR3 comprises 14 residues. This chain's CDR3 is CASSEPGAGETQYF. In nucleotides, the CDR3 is TGTGCCAGCAGTGAGCCAGGGGCCGGCGAGACCCAGTACTTC.

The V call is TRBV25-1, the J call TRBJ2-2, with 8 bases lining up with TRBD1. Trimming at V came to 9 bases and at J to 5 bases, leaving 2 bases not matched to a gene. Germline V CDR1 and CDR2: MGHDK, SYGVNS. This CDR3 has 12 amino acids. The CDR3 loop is CASYRGTGELFF. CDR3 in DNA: TGTGCCAGTTACAGGGGGACCGGGGAGCTGTTTTTT.

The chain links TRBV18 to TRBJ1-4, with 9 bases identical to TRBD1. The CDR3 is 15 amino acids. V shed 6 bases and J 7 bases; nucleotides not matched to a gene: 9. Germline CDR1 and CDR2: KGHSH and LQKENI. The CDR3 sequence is CASSEYRGLGEKLFF. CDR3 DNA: TGTGCCAGCTCGGAATACAGGGGGCTGGGTGAAAAACTGTTTTTT.

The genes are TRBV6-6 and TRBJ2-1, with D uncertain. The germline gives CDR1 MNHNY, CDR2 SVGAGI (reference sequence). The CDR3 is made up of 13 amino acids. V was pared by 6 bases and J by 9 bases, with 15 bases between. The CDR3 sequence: CASSSDRWSEQFF. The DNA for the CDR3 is TGTGCCAGCAGCTCCGACCGTTGGAGTGAGCAGTTCTTC.

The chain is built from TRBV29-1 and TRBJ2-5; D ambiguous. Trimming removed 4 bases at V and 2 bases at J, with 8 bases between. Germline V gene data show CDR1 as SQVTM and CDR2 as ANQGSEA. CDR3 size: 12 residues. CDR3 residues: CSVGQRQETQYF. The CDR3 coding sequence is TGCAGCGTTGGTCAACGGCAAGAGACCCAGTACTTC.

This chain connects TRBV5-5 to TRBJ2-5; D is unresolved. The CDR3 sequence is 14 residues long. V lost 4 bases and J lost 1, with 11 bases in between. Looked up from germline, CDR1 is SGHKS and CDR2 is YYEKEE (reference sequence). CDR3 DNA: TGTGCCAGCAGCCGTCTAGGTCTCCAAGAGACCCAGTACTTC. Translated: CASSRLGLQETQYF.

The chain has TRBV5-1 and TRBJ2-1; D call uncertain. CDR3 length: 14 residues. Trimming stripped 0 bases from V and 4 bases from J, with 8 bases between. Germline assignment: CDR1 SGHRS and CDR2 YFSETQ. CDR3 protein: CASSLAREYNEQFF. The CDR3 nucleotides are TGCGCCAGCAGCTTGGCAAGAGAGTACAATGAGCAGTTCTTC.

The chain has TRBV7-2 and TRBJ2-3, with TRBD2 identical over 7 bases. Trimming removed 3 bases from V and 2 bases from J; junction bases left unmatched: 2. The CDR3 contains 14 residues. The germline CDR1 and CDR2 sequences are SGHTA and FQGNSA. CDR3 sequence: CASSFGLDTDTQYF. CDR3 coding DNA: TGTGCCAGCAGCTTCGGACTAGACACAGATACGCAGTATTTT. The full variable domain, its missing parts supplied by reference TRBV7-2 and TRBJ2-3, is GAGVSQSPSNKVTEKGKDVELRCDPISGHTALYWYRQSLGQGLEFLIYFQGNSAPDKSGLPSDRFSAERTGGSVSTLTIQRTQQEDSAVYLCASSFGLDTDTQYFGPGTRLTVL.